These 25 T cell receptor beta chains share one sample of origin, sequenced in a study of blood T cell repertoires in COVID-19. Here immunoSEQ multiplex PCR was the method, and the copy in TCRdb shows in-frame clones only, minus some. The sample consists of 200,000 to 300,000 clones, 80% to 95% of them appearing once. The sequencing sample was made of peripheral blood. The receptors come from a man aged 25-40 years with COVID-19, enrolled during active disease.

The CDR3 protein is CASSVTAVEQFF. DNA of the CDR3: TGTGCCAGCAGCGTTACTGCCGTTGAGCAGTTCTTC. The chain is built from TRBV6-5 and TRBJ2-1; D not resolved. Between the trimmed V and J ends, which lost 6 bases and 9 bases, there was a span of 12 bases. This CDR3 is 12 amino acids long. Germline loops: CDR1 MNHEY, CDR2 SVGAGI.

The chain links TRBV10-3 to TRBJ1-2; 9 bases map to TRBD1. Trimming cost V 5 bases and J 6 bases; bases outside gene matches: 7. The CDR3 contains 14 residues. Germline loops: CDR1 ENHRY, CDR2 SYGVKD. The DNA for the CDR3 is TGTGCCATCAGTCGAACAGGGGGCGCGGATGGCTACACCTTC. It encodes CAISRTGGADGYTF.

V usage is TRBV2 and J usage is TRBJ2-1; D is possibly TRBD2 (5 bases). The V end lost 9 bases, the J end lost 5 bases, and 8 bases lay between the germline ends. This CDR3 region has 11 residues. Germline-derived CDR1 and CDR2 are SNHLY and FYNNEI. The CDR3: CARRVDNEQFF. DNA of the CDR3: TGTGCCAGGCGGGTCGACAATGAGCAGTTCTTC.

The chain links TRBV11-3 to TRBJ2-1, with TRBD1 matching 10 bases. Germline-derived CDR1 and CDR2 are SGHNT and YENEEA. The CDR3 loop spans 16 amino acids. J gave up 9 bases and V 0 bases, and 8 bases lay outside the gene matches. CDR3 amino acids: CASSLDPRQGAREQFF. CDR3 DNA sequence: TGTGCCAGCAGCTTAGATCCGAGACAGGGGGCTCGTGAGCAGTTCTTC. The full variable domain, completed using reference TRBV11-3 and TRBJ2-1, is EAGVVQSPRYKIIEKKQPVAFWCNPISGHNTLYWYLQNLGQGPELLIRYENEEAVDDSQLPKDRFSAERLKGVDSTLKIQPAELGDSAVYLCASSLDPRQGAREQFFGPGTRLTVL.

The CDR3 sequence is CASSISGGYEQYF. CDR3 coding DNA: TGTGCCAGCAGCATCTCCGGGGGCTACGAGCAGTACTTC. This chain uses TRBV5-5 with TRBJ2-7; D may be TRBD2 (6 bases). The germline V gene encodes CDR1 SGHKS and CDR2 YYEKEE (reference sequence). Between the trimmed V and J ends, which lost 4 bases and 3 bases, there was a span of 11 bases. This CDR3 is 13 amino acids long. The full variable domain, completed using reference TRBV5-5 and TRBJ2-7, is DAGVTQSPTHLIKTRGQQVTLRCSPISGHKSVSWYQQVLGQGPQFIFQYYEKEERGRGNFPDRFSARQFPNYSSELNVNALLLGDSALYLCASSISGGYEQYFGPGTRLTVT.

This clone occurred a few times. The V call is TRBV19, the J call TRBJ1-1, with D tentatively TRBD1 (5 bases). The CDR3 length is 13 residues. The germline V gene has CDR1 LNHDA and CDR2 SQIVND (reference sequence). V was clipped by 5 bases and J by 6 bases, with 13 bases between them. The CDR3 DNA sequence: TGTGCCAGTAGTCCCCGCAGGGAATCTGAAGCTTTCTTT. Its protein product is CASSPRRESEAFF.

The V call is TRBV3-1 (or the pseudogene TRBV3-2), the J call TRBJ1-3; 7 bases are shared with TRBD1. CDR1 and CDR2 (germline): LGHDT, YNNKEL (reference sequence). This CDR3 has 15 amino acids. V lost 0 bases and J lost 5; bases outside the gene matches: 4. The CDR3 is CASSQEGTARNTIYF. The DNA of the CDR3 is TGTGCCAGCAGCCAAGAGGGGACAGCTAGAAACACCATATATTTT.

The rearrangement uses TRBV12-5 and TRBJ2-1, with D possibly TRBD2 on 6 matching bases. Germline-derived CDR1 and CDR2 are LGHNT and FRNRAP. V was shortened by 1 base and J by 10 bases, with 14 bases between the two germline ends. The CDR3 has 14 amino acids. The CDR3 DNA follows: TGTGCTAGTGGTTTGGGCGGGGCGACTGCGGAGCAGTTCTTC. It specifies CASGLGGATAEQFF.

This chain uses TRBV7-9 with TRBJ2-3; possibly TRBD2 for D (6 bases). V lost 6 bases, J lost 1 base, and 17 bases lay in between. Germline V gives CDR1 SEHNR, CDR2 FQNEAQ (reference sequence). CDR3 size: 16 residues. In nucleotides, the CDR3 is TGTGCCAGCAGTAAACGTGGGGCTAGCGGCACAGATACGCAGTATTTT. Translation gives CASSKRGASGTDTQYF.

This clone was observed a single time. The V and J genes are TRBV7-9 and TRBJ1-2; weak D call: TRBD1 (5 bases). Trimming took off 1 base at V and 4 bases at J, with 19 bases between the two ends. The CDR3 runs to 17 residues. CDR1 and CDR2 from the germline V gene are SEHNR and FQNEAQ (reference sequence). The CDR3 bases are TGTGCCAGCAGCTTAGAAGGCCCTAGGGGCTCTAGCTATGGCTACACCTTC. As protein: CASSLEGPRGSSYGYTF. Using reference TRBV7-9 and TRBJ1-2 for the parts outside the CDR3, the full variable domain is DTGVSQNPRHKITKRGQNVTFRCDPISEHNRLYWYRQTLGQGPEFLTYFQNEAQLEKSRLLSDRFSAERPKGSFSTLEIQRTEQGDSAMYLCASSLEGPRGSSYGYTFGSGTRLTVV.

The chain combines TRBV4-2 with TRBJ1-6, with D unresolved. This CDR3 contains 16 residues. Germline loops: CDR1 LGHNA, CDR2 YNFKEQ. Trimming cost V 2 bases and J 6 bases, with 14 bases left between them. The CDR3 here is CASSQRSTGSNSPLHF. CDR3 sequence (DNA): TGTGCCAGCAGCCAACGTTCGACCGGGTCTAATTCACCCCTCCACTTT.

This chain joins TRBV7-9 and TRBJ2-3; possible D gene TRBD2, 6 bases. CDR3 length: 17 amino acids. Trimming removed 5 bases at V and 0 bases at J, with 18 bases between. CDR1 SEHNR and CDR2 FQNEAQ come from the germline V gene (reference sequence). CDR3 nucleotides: TGTGCCAGCAGCGGCGGTGGCGGGGCCGCTAGCACAGATACGCAGTATTTT. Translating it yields CASSGGGGAASTDTQYF.

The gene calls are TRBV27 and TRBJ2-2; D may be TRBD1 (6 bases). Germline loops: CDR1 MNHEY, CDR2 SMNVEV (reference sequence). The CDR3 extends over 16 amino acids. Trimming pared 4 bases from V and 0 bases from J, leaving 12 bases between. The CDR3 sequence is CASSSAGTTNTGELFF. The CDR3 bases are TGTGCCAGCAGTTCCGCCGGGACAACGAACACCGGGGAGCTGTTTTTT.

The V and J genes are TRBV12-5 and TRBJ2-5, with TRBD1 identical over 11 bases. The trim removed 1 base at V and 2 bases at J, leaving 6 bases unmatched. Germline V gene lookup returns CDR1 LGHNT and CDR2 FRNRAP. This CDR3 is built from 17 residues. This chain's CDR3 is CASGLGAGTGGQETQYF. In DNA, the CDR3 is TGTGCTAGTGGTTTGGGCGCCGGGACAGGGGGACAAGAGACCCAGTACTTC.

In nucleotides, the CDR3 is TGTGCCAGCAGTCACCCCAGCGGGACAGGGGTCTACAATGAGCAGTTCTTC. Translated, it gives CASSHPSGTGVYNEQFF. The J gene is TRBJ2-1, the V gene TRBV7-2; 10 nucleotides line up with TRBD1. After removal of 6 bases from V and 3 bases from J, the junction contained 11 bases not matched to a gene. In germline, CDR1 is SGHTA, CDR2 FQGNSA. This CDR3 is built from 17 residues.

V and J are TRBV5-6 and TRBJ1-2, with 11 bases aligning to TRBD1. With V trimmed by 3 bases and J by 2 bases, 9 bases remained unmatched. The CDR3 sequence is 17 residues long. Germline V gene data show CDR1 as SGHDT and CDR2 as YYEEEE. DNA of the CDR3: TGTGCCAGCAGCTCCCGGACAGGGGGCTGGAAGAACTATGGCTACACCTTC. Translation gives CASSSRTGGWKNYGYTF.

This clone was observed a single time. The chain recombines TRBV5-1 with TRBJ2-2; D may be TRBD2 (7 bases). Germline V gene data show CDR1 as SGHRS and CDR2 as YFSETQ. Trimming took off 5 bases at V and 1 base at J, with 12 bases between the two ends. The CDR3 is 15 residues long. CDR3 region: CASRSGTRNTGELFF. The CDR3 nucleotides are TGCGCCAGCAGAAGCGGGACACGGAACACCGGGGAGCTGTTTTTT.

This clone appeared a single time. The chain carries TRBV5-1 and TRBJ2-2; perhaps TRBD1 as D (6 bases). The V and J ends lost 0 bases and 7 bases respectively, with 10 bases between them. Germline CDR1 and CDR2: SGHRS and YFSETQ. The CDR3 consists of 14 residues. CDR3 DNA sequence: TGCGCCAGCAGCTTGGACAGGGATGGCGGGGAGCTGTTTTTT. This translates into CASSLDRDGGELFF.

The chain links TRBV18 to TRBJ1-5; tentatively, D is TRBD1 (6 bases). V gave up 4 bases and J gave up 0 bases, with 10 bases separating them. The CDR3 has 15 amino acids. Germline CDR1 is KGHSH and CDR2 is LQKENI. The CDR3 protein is CASSRGGASNQPQHF. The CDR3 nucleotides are TGTGCCAGCTCACGGGGGGGGGCTAGCAATCAGCCCCAGCATTTT.

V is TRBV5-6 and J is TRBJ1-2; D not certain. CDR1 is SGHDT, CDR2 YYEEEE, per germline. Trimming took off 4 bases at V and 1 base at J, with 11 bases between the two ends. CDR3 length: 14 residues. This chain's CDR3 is CASSVLGGNYGYTF. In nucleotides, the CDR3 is TGTGCCAGCAGCGTGCTAGGTGGTAACTATGGCTACACCTTC.

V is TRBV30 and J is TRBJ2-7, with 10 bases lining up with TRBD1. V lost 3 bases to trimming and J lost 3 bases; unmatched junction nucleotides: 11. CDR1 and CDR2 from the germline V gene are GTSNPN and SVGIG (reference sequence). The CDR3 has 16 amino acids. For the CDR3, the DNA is TGTGCCTGGAGGAGACCCGGGACAGGGGCCTACTACGAGCAGTACTTC. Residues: CAWRRPGTGAYYEQYF.

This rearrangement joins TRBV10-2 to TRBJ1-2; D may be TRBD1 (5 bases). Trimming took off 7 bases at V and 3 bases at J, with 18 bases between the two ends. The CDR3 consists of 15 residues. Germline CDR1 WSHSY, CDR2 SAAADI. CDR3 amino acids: CASTQTEKPYYGYTF. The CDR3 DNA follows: TGCGCCAGCACCCAGACAGAAAAGCCCTACTATGGCTACACCTTC.

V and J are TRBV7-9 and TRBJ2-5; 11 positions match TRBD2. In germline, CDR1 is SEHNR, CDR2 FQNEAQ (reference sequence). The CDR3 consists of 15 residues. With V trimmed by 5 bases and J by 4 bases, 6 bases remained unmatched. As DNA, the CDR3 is TGTGCCAGCAGCCCCGCCGGGACTAGCGGAGAGACCCAGTACTTC. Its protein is CASSPAGTSGETQYF.

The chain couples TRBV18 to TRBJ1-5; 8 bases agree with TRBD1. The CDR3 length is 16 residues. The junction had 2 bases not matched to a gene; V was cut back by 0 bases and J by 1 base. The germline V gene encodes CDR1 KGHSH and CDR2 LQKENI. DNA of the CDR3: TGTGCCAGCTCACCACCGGACAGGGAAAGCAATCAGCCCCAGCATTTT. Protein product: CASSPPDRESNQPQHF.

CDR3 sequence: CSVATGTSNQPQHF. In DNA, the CDR3 is TGCAGCGTTGCCACAGGGACGAGCAATCAGCCCCAGCATTTT. The chain recombines TRBV29-1 with TRBJ1-5; the D gene is possibly TRBD1 (6 bases). The V end lost 4 bases, the J end lost 1 base, and 11 bases lay between the germline ends. The CDR3 totals 14 residues. Germline CDR1 is SQVTM and CDR2 is ANQGSEA.